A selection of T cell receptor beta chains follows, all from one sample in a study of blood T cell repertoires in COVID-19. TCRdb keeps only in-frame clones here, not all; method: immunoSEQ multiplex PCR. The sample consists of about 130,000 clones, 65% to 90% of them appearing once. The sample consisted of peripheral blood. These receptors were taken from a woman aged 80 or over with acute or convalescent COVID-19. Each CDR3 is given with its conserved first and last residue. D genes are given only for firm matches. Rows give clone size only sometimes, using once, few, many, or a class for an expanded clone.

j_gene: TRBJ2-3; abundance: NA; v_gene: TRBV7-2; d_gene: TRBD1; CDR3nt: TGTGCCAGCAGCTTAGGCAGGGGGCATCATACGCAGTATTTT; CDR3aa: CASSLGRGHHTQYF
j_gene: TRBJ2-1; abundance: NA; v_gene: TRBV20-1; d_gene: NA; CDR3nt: TGCAGTGCCCGTACGGATGAGCAGTTCTTC; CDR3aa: CSARTDEQFF
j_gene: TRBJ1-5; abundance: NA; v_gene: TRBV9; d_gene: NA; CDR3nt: TGTGCCAGCAGCGAGACAGATAGCAATCAGCCCCAGCATTTT; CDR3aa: CASSETDSNQPQHF
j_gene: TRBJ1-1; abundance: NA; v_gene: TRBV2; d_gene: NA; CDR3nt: TGTGCCAGCAGTGAAAGGGGGTTTGACACTGAAGCTTTCTTT; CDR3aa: CASSERGFDTEAFF
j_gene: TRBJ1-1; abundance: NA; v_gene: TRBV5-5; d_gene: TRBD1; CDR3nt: TGTGCCAGCAGTTCGGGACAGACGAACACTGAAGCTTTCTTT; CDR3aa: CASSSGQTNTEAFF
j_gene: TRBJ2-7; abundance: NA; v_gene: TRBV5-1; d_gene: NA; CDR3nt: TGCGCCAGCAGCTTGACAGGTCTTTCGGGCGAGCAGTACTTC; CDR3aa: CASSLTGLSGEQYF
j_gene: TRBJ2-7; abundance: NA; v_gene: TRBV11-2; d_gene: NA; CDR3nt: TGTGCCAGCAGTCCCAAGCTTGTTTATACCTACGAGCAGTACTTC; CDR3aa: CASSPKLVYTYEQYF
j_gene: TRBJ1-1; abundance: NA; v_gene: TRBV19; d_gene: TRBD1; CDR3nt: TGTGCCAGTAGTATAAGGGACAGGGGGCCCGAAGCTTTCTTT; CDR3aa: CASSIRDRGPEAFF
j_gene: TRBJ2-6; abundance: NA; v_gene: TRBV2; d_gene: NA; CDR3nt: TGTGCCAGCAGTGAACGGTCTCGGGGCTCTGGGGCCAACGTCCTGACTTTC; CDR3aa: CASSERSRGSGANVLTF
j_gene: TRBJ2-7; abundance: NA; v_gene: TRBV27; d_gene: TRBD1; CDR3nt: TGTGCCAGCAGTCCTAGACAGGGGGGGGCCGAGCAGTACTTC; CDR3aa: CASSPRQGGAEQYF
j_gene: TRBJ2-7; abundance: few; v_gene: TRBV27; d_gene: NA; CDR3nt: TGTGCCAGCAGTTACACCGGGACAAGCTCCTACGAGCAGTACTTC; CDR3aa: CASSYTGTSSYEQYF
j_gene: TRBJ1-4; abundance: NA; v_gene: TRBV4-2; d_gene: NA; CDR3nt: TGTGCCAGCAGCCAAGAAACCAGGGGCTTCGAAAAACTGTTTTTT; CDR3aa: CASSQETRGFEKLFF
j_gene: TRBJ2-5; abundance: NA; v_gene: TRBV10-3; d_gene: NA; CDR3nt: TGTGCCATCAGTGGAGTAGGGGGTGAAGAGACCCAGTACTTC; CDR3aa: CAISGVGGEETQYF
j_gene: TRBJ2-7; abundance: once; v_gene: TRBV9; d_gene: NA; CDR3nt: TGTGCCAGCAGCGTAGACGGAGGGACCTACGAGCAGTACTTC; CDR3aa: CASSVDGGTYEQYF
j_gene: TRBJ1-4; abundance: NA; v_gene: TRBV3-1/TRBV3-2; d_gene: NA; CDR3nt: TGTGCCAGCAGTCTTGACTCGTCCGGAGAAAAACTGTTTTTT; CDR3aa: CASSLDSSGEKLFF
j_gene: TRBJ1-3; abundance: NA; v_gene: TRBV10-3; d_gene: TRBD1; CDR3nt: TGTGCCATCAGTGAGTCGCGGGACAGGGAAGACACCATATATTTT; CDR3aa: CAISESRDREDTIYF
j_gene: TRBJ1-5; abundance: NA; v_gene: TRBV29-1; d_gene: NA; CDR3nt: TGCAGCTTTAGCTCCGGGGGCAATCAGCCCCAGCATTTT; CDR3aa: CSFSSGGNQPQHF
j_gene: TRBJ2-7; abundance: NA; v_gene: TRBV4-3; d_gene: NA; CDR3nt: TGCGCCAGCAGCCAAGATGGTCAGGACAGAGAACCCCAGGGAACCTACGAGCAGTACTTC; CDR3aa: CASSQDGQDREPQGTYEQYF
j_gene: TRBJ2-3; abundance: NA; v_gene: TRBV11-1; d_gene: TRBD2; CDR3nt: TGTGCCAGCAGCCAAAGCGGGGGGGCAGATACGCAGTATTTT; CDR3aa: CASSQSGGADTQYF
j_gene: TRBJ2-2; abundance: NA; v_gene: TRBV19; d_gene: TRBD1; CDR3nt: TGTGCCAGTAGTTGGGGACAGCTCACCGGGGAGCTGTTTTTT; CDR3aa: CASSWGQLTGELFF
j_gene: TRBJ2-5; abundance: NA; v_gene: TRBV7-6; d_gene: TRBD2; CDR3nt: TGTGCCAGCAGCTTAGCGCGACTAGCGGGGTCACGGGAGACCCAGTACTTC; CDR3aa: CASSLARLAGSRETQYF
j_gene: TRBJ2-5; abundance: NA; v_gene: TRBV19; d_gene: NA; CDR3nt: TGTGCCAGTAGTCTCCGGGGAAGAGAGACCCAGTACTTC; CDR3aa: CASSLRGRETQYF
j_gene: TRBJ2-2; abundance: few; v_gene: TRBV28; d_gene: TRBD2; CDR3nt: TGTGCCAGCAGTCCACCGGGGGGGAACACCGGGGAGCTGTTTTTT; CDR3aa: CASSPPGGNTGELFF
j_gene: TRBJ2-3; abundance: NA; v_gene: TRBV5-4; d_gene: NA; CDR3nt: TGTGCCAGCAGCCCCGGGACAAAAAGCACAGATACGCAGTATTTT; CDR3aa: CASSPGTKSTDTQYF
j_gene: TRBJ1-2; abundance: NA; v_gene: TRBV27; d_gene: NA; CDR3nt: TGTGCCAGCAGTCCCTCGGGGGGAGGGACACCGGGCGACTATGGCTACACCTTC; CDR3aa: CASSPSGGGTPGDYGYTF
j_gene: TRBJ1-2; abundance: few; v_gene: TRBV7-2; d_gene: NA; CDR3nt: TGTGCCAGCAGCTTATTTGGGCCAGACCTAAGTGGCTACACCTTC; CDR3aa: CASSLFGPDLSGYTF
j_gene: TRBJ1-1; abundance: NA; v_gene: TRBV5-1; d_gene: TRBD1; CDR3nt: TGCGCCAGCAGCTACTCCGGGACAGGGGCTGAAGCTTTCTTT; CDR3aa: CASSYSGTGAEAFF
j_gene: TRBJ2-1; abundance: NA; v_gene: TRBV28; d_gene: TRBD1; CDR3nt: TGTGCCAGCAGCCTTACAGGGGGCCCTCGGAATGAGCAGTTCTTC; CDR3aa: CASSLTGGPRNEQFF
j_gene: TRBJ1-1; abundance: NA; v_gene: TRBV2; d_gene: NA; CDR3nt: TGTGCCAGCAGCCCATATACAGCGAACACTGAAGCTTTCTTT; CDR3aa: CASSPYTANTEAFF
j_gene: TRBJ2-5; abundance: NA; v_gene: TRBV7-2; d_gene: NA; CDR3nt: TGTGCCAGCAGCCCAGGGGTTGAGAAGACCCAGTACTTC; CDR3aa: CASSPGVEKTQYF
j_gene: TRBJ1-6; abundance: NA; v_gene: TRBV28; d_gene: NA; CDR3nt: TGTGCCAGCAGTTCACGAGGGTCATGGACACCCCTCCACTTT; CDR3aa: CASSSRGSWTPLHF
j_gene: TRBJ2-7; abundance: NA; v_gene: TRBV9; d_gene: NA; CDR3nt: TGTGCCAGCAGCGTTGACTACATTCCCTACGAGCAGTACTTC; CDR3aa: CASSVDYIPYEQYF
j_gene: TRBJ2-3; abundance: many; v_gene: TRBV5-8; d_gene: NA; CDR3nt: TGTGCCAGCAGCTCCGCCGGAGGGGCAGATACGCAGTATTTT; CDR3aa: CASSSAGGADTQYF
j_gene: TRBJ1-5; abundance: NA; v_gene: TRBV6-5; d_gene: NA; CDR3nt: TGTGCCAGCACGGGACAAAATCAGCCCCAGCATTTT; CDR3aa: CASTGQNQPQHF
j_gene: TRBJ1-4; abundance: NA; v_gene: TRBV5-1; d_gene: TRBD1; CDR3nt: TGCGCCAGCAGCTTGCGAGGGGGCGGGGAAAAACTGTTTTTT; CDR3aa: CASSLRGGGEKLFF
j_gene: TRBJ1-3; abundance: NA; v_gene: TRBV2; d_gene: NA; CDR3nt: TGTGCCTCTTCTTTTTCTGGAAACACCATATATTTT; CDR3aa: CASSFSGNTIYF
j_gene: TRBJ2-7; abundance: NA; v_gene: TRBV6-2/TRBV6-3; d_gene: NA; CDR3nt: TGTGCCAGCAGCCGAGGGAGCTACGAGCAGTACTTC; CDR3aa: CASSRGSYEQYF
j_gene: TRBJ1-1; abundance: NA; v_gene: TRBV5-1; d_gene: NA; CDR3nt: TGCGCCAGCAGCCTGAACACAGGTGGCACTGAAGCTTTCTTT; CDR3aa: CASSLNTGGTEAFF
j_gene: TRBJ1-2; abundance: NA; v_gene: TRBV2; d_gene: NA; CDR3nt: TGTGCCAGCAGTGAAGAAGGGGAGGGAGAGAATGGCTACACCTTC; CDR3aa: CASSEEGEGENGYTF
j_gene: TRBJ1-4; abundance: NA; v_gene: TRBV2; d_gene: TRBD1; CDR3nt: TGTGCCAGCAGAGTCTCGGGACAGGGCAATGAAAAACTGTTTTTT; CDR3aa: CASRVSGQGNEKLFF
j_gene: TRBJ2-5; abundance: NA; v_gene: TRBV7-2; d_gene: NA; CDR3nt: TGTGCCAGCAGCTTAGAGGGGGTGGAGACCCAGTACTTC; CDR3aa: CASSLEGVETQYF
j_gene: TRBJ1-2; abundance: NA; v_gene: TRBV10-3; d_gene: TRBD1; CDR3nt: TGTGCCATCAGTGCCCAGGGGGAAAGCGGGCGAGGCTACACCTTC; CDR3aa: CAISAQGESGRGYTF
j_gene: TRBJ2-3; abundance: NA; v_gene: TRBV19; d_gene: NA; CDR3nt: TGTGCCAGTAGGCCTAGGGGTTTCACAGATACGCAGTATTTT; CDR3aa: CASRPRGFTDTQYF
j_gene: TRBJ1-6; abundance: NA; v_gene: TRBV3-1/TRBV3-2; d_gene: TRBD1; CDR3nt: TGTGCCAGCACCCCCGGGACAGGAAGATCACCCCTCCACTTT; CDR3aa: CASTPGTGRSPLHF
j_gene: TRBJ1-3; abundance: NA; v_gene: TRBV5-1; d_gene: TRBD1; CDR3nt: TGCGCCAGCAGCTTTGGACAGGGAGGATCTGGAAACACCATATATTTT; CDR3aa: CASSFGQGGSGNTIYF
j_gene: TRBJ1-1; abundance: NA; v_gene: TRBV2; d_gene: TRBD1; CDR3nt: TGTGCCAGCAGTTTCTCGTCAGGGGGCACCACTGAAGCTTTCTTT; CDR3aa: CASSFSSGGTTEAFF
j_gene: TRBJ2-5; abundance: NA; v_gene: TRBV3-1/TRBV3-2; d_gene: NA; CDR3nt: TGTGCCAGCAGCCACTACGGTATGGTCAAAGAGACCCAGTACTTC; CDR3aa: CASSHYGMVKETQYF
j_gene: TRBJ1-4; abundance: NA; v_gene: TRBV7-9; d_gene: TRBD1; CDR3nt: TGTGCCAGCAGCCCCGGACAGGGTTACGAAAAACTGTTTTTT; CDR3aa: CASSPGQGYEKLFF
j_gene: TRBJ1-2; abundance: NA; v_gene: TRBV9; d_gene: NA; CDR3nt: TGTGCCAGCAGCCCGGGACTCTCCTATGGCTACACCTTC; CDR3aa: CASSPGLSYGYTF
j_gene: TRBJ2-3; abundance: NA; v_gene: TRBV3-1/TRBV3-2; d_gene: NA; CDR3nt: TGTGCCAGCAGCCAAGGAACCGGGGATACGCAGTATTTT; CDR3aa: CASSQGTGDTQYF
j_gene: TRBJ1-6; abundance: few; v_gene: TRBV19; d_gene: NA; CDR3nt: TGTGCCAGTAGTTTAGACGGTACCGATTCACCCCTCCACTTT; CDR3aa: CASSLDGTDSPLHF
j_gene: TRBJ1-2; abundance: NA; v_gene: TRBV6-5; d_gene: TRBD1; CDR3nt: TGTGCCAGCAGTTCCCGGACAGGGAAAGGCTACACCTTC; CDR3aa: CASSSRTGKGYTF
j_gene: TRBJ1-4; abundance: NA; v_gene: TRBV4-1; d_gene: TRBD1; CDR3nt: TGCGCCAGCACCCGCACCACAGGGGCCTTTAATGAAAAACTGTTTTTT; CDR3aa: CASTRTTGAFNEKLFF